One sample yielded the 3 T cell receptor beta chains listed below, sequenced in a study of T cells in Graves' hyperthyroidism and ophthalmopathy. The source material, RNA transcripts, was used to amplify TCR beta CDR3 regions. RT-PCR in the first round (using the HTBI primer set) targeted the TCR CDR3. One entry per CDR3 protein, called by TCRdb with MiXCR from the multiplex PCR reads. The sample lists 160,000 or so distinct CDR3 sequences, approximately 9% occurring once. The sequenced sample consisted of blood. The receptors were sampled from a woman aged 18-35 years with Graves' hyperthyroidism that later progressed to Graves' ophthalmopathy.

Many counts were recorded for this clonotype. The chain couples TRBV11-2 to TRBJ2-1, with 7 bases identical to TRBD2. From germline, CDR1 is SGHAT and CDR2 FQNNGV. J was trimmed by 6 bases and V by 5 bases; bases with no gene match: 10. This CDR3 is built from 15 residues. As DNA, the CDR3 is TGTGCCAGCAGCCGACCGGGACTACGGCCCAATGAGCAGTTCTTC. Protein: CASSRPGLRPNEQFF.

The table lists this clonotype with a few counts. This chain connects TRBV15 to TRBJ1-6, with a weak D call TRBD1 (6 bases). V lost 2 bases and J lost 7, with 21 bases in between. CDR1 is LNHNV, CDR2 YYDKDF, per germline (reference sequence). The CDR3 runs 18 residues. The CDR3 reads CATSRKTGMFTTNSPLHF. As DNA, the CDR3 is TGTGCCACCAGCAGAAAAACAGGGATGTTTACAACAAATTCACCCCTCCACTTT.

This clonotype was counted ten times or more. This chain uses TRBV20-1 with TRBJ2-5, with 11 nucleotides matching TRBD2. The CDR3 has 16 amino acids. V shed 5 bases, J shed 7 bases, and the junction held 15 bases outside the gene matches. Germline V gene lookup returns CDR1 DFQATT and CDR2 SNEGSKA (reference sequence). CDR3 bases: TGCAGTGCTCCCCTGGGATTAGCGGGAGGGGAAGGGACCCAGTACTTC. As protein: CSAPLGLAGGEGTQYF.